The 10 T cell receptor beta chains below all came from one sample that was sequenced in a study of somatic mutations in cytotoxic T cells in rheumatoid arthritis (dated by TCRdb to 2016 to 2017). Receptor amplification or capture employed the immunoSEQ multiplex PCR assay. TCRdb mirrors the immuneACCESS table, restricted to in-frame sequences. Some clones are absent from its copies; in checked studies, under half trace to an unresolved V gene, and the reason for the others is unknown. The sample profile shows around 9,700 clones; around 79% of them were found once. Roughly a third of the sample is held by the ten biggest clonotypes. Sequencing input: CD8+ T cells sorted from blood. These receptors came from an adult with rheumatoid arthritis.

This chain links TRBV6-6 with TRBJ1-2, with unresolved D. The CDR3 is made up of 13 amino acids. Germline lookup yields CDR1 MNHNY and CDR2 SVGAGI (reference sequence). The V and J ends lost 8 bases and 9 bases respectively, with 19 bases between them. In nucleotides, the CDR3 is TGTGCCAGCGTGACTCTTGTGCCACTCAGCTACACCTTC. It is translated as CASVTLVPLSYTF.

The chain combines TRBV27 with TRBJ2-3; 8 nucleotides match TRBD2. Per the germline V gene, CDR1 is MNHEY and CDR2 is SMNVEV (reference sequence). The trim removed 6 bases at V and 14 bases at J, leaving 10 bases unmatched. The length of the CDR3 is 12 residues. The DNA of the CDR3 is TGTGCCAGCAGCCACGGGACTAGAGGCCCGTATTTT. Protein sequence: CASSHGTRGPYF.

This chain connects TRBV6-5 to TRBJ1-1; no definite D call. Trimming pared 2 bases from V and 8 bases from J, leaving 12 bases between. CDR3 length: 13 amino acids. Germline V gene data show CDR1 as MNHEY and CDR2 as SVGAGI. In DNA form, the CDR3 reads TGTGCCAGCAGTTACGGGAGCTTTTCAGAAGCTTTCTTT. Amino acids: CASSYGSFSEAFF.

This rearrangement joins TRBV25-1 to TRBJ2-3; TRBD2 is a possible D gene (6 bases). Germline lookup yields CDR1 MGHDK and CDR2 SYGVNS. Trimming removed 6 bases from V and 10 bases from J, with 11 bases in between. The CDR3 extends over 11 amino acids. The CDR3 coding sequence is TGTGCCAGCAGGGGCGGGGTCTCGCAGTATTTT. Translated: CASRGGVSQYF.

The genes are TRBV4-1 and TRBJ1-6; D unclear. The CDR3 covers 13 residues. Germline loops: CDR1 MGHRA, CDR2 YSYEKL. V was pared by 1 base and J by 9 bases, with 7 bases between. The CDR3 DNA sequence: TGCGCCAGCAGCCAAGCGGCGAGTTCACCCCTCCACTTT. Its protein product is CASSQAASSPLHF.

V gene TRBV5-1 combines with J gene TRBJ2-3; 9 bases are shared with TRBD2. The germline CDR1 and CDR2 sequences are SGHRS and YFSETQ. This CDR3 spans 16 amino acids. V lost 4 bases, J lost 1 base, and 7 bases stayed unmatched. This chain's CDR3 is CASSARLAERTDTQYF. For the CDR3, the DNA is TGCGCCAGCAGCGCGCGACTAGCGGAGCGCACAGATACGCAGTATTTT.

This chain joins TRBV28 and TRBJ2-7, with 8 bases aligning to TRBD1. From germline, CDR1 is MDHEN and CDR2 SYDVKM. The V segment lost 2 bases and the J segment 4 bases; nucleotides outside the gene matches: 4. This CDR3 region has 14 residues. CDR3 residues: CASSLRTGTYEQYF. The CDR3 coding sequence is TGTGCCAGCAGTTTAAGGACAGGGACGTACGAGCAGTACTTC.

This clone was seen a single time. CDR3 nucleotide sequence: TGTGCCAGCAGCTCGGGCCTAATAACTAACTATGGCTACACCTTC. This codes for CASSSGLITNYGYTF. The chain has TRBV7-9 and TRBJ1-2; unclear D gene. The CDR3 consists of 15 residues. Trimming left V 4 bases short and J 0 bases short, with 12 bases between. In germline, CDR1 is SEHNR, CDR2 FQNEAQ (reference sequence). Looking up the rest from reference TRBV7-9 and TRBJ1-2 gives the full variable domain: DTGVSQNPRHKITKRGQNVTFRCDPISEHNRLYWYRQTLGQGPEFLTYFQNEAQLEKSRLLSDRFSAERPKGSFSTLEIQRTEQGDSAMYLCASSSGLITNYGYTFGSGTRLTVV.

The chain joins TRBV7-2 to TRBJ2-1; D might be TRBD1 (5 bases). Trimming left V 1 base short and J 3 bases short, with 10 bases between. This CDR3 contains 15 residues. In germline, CDR1 is SGHTA, CDR2 FQGNSA. DNA of the CDR3: TGTGCCAGCAGCTTAGATCAGGGAAGCTACAATGAGCAGTTCTTC. It encodes CASSLDQGSYNEQFF.

The table lists this clone with a few counts. V gene TRBV7-9 combines with J gene TRBJ2-7, with no clear D. Germline V gene lookup returns CDR1 SEHNR and CDR2 FQNEAQ (reference sequence). The germline V and J ends were trimmed by 2 bases and 4 bases, with 6 bases remaining between them. The CDR3 spans 12 residues. The CDR3 DNA sequence: TGTGCCAGCAGCTTATTCGGATACGAGCAGTACTTC. Translation gives CASSLFGYEQYF. Full variable domain (rest looked up from reference TRBV7-9 and TRBJ2-7): DTGVSQNPRHKITKRGQNVTFRCDPISEHNRLYWYRQTLGQGPEFLTYFQNEAQLEKSRLLSDRFSAERPKGSFSTLEIQRTEQGDSAMYLCASSLFGYEQYFGPGTRLTVT.